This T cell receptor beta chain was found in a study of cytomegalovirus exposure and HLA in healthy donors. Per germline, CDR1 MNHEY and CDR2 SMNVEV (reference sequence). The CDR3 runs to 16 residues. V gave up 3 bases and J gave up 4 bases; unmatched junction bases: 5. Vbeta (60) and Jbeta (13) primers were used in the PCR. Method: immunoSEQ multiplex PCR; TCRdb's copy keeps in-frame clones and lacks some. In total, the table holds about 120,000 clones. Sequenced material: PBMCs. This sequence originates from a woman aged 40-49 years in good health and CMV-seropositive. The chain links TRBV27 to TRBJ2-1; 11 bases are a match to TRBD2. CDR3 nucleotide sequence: TGTGCCAGCAGTTTGGTTAGCGGGAGGGGTTACAATGAGCAGTTCTTC. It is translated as CASSLVSGRGYNEQFF.